This T cell receptor beta chain was identified during a study of T cells after yellow fever vaccination. TCRdb independently ran MiXCR on the 5' RACE reads; one entry per CDR3 protein. This sample has some 260,000 distinct CDR3 sequences, with about 5.2% found just once. This clonotype came up many times. The antigen remains undetermined. Germline V lookup: CDR1 MNHEY, CDR2 SVGAGI. This CDR3 comprises 13 residues. Trimming shortened V by 4 bases and J by 5 bases, and 11 bases separated the two germline ends. Findings and limits, study-wide: Among primary-vaccination clones, most reappeared after the booster, at 96% for CD4 and 85% to 90% for CD8. Only a minor proportion of clonotypes was detected across both CD4 and CD8 compartments. Abundant clonotypes from the bulk population could get into FACS-sorted repertoires as contaminants.

This material consisted of CD4+ T cells sorted from PBMCs, taken on the day of the yellow fever booster vaccination. The chain links TRBV6-5 to TRBJ1-2, with D possibly being TRBD1 (5 bases). The origin of this receptor is a young man who received the YFV17D yellow fever vaccine. The CDR3 sequence is CASSFTGTYGYTF. The CDR3 coding sequence is TGTGCCAGCAGTTTTACAGGAACATATGGCTACACCTTC.